Presented here are 10 T cell receptor beta chains from one specimen sequenced in a study of technical replicates of blood from several donors. Profiled with immunoSEQ multiplex PCR; TCRdb holds only in-frame clones, not every one. The sample has 75,000 to 95,000 clones; around 90% are singletons. Source material: T cells isolated from PBMCs. The receptors come from a human donor in good health.

This clone was recorded a few times. The J gene is TRBJ1-1, the V gene TRBV6-5, with D tentatively TRBD1 (5 bases). CDR1 and CDR2 from the germline V gene are MNHEY and SVGAGI. The germline V and J ends were trimmed by 4 bases and 5 bases, with 8 bases remaining between them. The CDR3 loop spans 12 amino acids. The CDR3 reads CASSSGGTEAFF. CDR3 in DNA: TGTGCCAGCAGTTCGGGGGGGACTGAAGCTTTCTTT.

This chain joins TRBV19 and TRBJ1-5, with D possibly being TRBD1 (6 bases). Germline V CDR1 and CDR2: LNHDA, SQIVND (reference sequence). The CDR3 has 16 amino acids. Trimming pared 4 bases from V and 3 bases from J, leaving 16 bases between. The CDR3, as DNA: TGTGCCAGTAGTACGAGACAGGTCTTCCTCAATCAGCCCCAGCATTTT. Protein sequence: CASSTRQVFLNQPQHF.

V is TRBV18 and J is TRBJ1-1, with D perhaps TRBD1 (5 bases). CDR1 and CDR2 from the germline V gene are KGHSH and LQKENI. The CDR3 covers 14 residues. Deletions cut 3 bases from V and 0 bases from J, with 8 bases between. CDR3 sequence (DNA): TGTGCCAGCTCACCCGGCAGGGTGAACACTGAAGCTTTCTTT. Its protein is CASSPGRVNTEAFF.

The chain joins TRBV9 to TRBJ2-1, with D tentatively TRBD1 (7 bases). The CDR3 has 17 residues. Germline values: CDR1 SGDLS, CDR2 YYNGEE. V lost 1 base and J lost 2, with 16 bases in between. This CDR3 is CASSVQSGGGAYNEQFF. The CDR3 DNA sequence: TGTGCCAGCAGCGTACAGAGCGGAGGGGGCGCCTACAATGAGCAGTTCTTC. Variable domain in full (rest from reference TRBV9 and TRBJ2-1): DSGVTQTPKHLITATGQRVTLRCSPRSGDLSVYWYQQSLDQGLQFLIQYYNGEERAKGNILERFSAQQFPDLHSELNLSSLELGDSALYFCASSVQSGGGAYNEQFFGPGTRLTVL.

The chain links TRBV30 to TRBJ1-2; possible D gene TRBD1, 5 bases. Trimming cost V 2 bases and J 7 bases, with 23 bases left between them. Germline-derived CDR1 and CDR2 are GTSNPN and SVGIG (reference sequence). This CDR3 contains 16 residues. Written as DNA, the CDR3 is TGTGCCTGGAGTCCCCCAGCCGGGACTATCAAGTCTGGCTACACCTTC. Translated, it gives CAWSPPAGTIKSGYTF. The full variable domain, rest sourced from reference TRBV30 and TRBJ1-2, is SQTIHQWPATLVQPVGSPLSLECTVEGTSNPNLYWYRQAAGRGLQLLFYSVGIGQISSEVPQNLSASRPQDRQFILSSKKLLLSDSGFYLCAWSPPAGTIKSGYTFGSGTRLTVV.

This clone was observed once. The chain combines TRBV19 with TRBJ1-4, with D hard to call. V gave up 5 bases and J gave up 6 bases, with 16 bases separating them. The CDR3 length is 15 residues. Per the germline V gene, CDR1 is LNHDA and CDR2 is SQIVND (reference sequence). CDR3: CASSYTRGGDEKLFF. The CDR3 nucleotides are TGTGCCAGTAGTTATACGCGCGGCGGGGATGAAAAACTGTTTTTT.

The gene calls are TRBV7-9 and TRBJ1-4; TRBD1 might be the D (6 bases). V was clipped by 5 bases and J by 8 bases, with 9 bases between them. There are 12 residues in the CDR3. Germline values: CDR1 SEHNR, CDR2 FQNEAQ (reference sequence). The CDR3, as DNA: TGTGCCAGCAGCCATAGGGGGGAAAAACTGTTTTTT. Its translation is CASSHRGEKLFF.

This sequence joins TRBV20-1 and TRBJ1-2; D gene ambiguous. Trimming removed 7 bases at V and 8 bases at J, with 8 bases between. CDR1 and CDR2 from the germline V gene are DFQATT and SNEGSKA (reference sequence). This CDR3 is built from 9 residues. CDR3: CSVPGGYTF. In DNA, the CDR3 is TGCAGTGTCCCGGGGGGCTACACCTTC.

This chain joins TRBV5-1 and TRBJ2-4; maybe TRBD1 (6 bases). Germline lookup yields CDR1 SGHRS and CDR2 YFSETQ. The V and J ends lost 4 bases and 6 bases respectively, with 11 bases between them. The CDR3 covers 13 residues. CDR3 nucleotides: TGCGCCAGCAGCCCCAGGACAGTAAACATTCAGTACTTC. Translated, it gives CASSPRTVNIQYF.

The chain joins TRBV6-5 to TRBJ1-2; 8 bases are a match to TRBD1. In germline, CDR1 is MNHEY, CDR2 SVGAGI. The CDR3 sequence is 14 residues long. The trim removed 5 bases at V and 6 bases at J, leaving 8 bases unmatched. The chain's CDR3 is CASSIRQGIHGYTF. The CDR3 DNA reads as TGTGCCAGCAGTATCCGACAGGGGATCCATGGCTACACCTTC.